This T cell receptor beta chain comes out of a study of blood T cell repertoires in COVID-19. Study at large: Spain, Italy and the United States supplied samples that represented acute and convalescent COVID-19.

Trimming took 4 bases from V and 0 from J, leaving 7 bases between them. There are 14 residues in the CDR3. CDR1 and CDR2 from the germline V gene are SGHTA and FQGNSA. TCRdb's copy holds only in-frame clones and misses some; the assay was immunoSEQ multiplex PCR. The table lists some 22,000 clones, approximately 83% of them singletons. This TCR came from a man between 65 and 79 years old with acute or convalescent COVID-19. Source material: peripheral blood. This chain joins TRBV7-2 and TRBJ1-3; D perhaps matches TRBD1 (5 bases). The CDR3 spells CASSSTVSGNTIYF. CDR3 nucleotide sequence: TGTGCCAGCAGCTCGACAGTCTCTGGAAACACCATATATTTT.